Below are 21 T cell receptor beta chains sequenced from a single sample in a study of identical twins. One entry per CDR3 protein results from TCRdb running MiXCR on the 5' RACE reads. The sample records some 1,600,000 distinct CDR3 sequences, about 30% being singletons. Material for sequencing was cord blood. The receptors were sampled from a newborn girl in good health.

The chain recombines TRBV27 with TRBJ2-5; unclear D gene. Judging by the DNA end, TRBJ2-7 fits better; the J call may be wrong. This CDR3 contains 12 residues. The V gene's germline CDR1 is MNHEY and CDR2 SMNVEV (reference sequence). CDR3 coding DNA: TGTGCCACCCTTTCGCCACCCTACGAGCAGTACTTC. Translating it yields CATLSPPYEQYF.

This chain connects TRBV6-6 to TRBJ1-1, with TRBD1 as a possible D gene (5 bases). This CDR3 comprises 13 residues. Trimming took off 5 bases at V and 4 bases at J, with 11 bases between the two ends. Germline lookup yields CDR1 MNHNY and CDR2 SVGAGI (reference sequence). The CDR3 here is CASSPADSTEAFF. Here the CDR3 DNA reads TGTGCCAGCAGTCCAGCTGACAGCACTGAAGCTTTCTTT.

The genes are TRBV25-1 and TRBJ1-2, with 7 bases fitting TRBD1. In germline, CDR1 is MGHDK, CDR2 SYGVNS. The CDR3 is made up of 15 amino acids. The V and J ends lost 7 bases and 6 bases, in that order; junction bases with no gene match: 14. CDR3 DNA sequence: TGTGCCAGCACCCAGGGGGGTCAGAGAGCAAATGGCTACACCTTC. This encodes CASTQGGQRANGYTF.

The rearrangement links TRBV28 to TRBJ2-7, with D maybe TRBD2 (5 bases). Germline lookup yields CDR1 MDHEN and CDR2 SYDVKM. The CDR3 totals 13 residues. Trimming shortened V by 5 bases and J by 3 bases, and 11 bases separated the two germline ends. The CDR3 reads CASSRLGLYEQYF. The DNA for the CDR3 is TGTGCCAGCAGTCGCCTCGGACTCTACGAGCAGTACTTC.

This sequence joins TRBV20-1 and TRBJ1-6; TRBD1 matches 11 bases. CDR1 DFQATT and CDR2 SNEGSKA come from the germline V gene (reference sequence). J lost 9 bases, V lost 3 bases, and 4 bases had no gene match. The CDR3 consists of 14 residues. This chain's CDR3 is CSASRTGGSSPLHF. CDR3 nucleotide sequence: TGCAGTGCTAGCCGGACAGGGGGCAGTTCACCCCTCCACTTT.

The rearrangement joins TRBV2 to TRBJ2-4, with unresolved D. V was clipped by 2 bases and J by 1 base, with 6 bases between them. Per the germline V gene, CDR1 is SNHLY and CDR2 is FYNNEI. The CDR3 is 14 amino acids. CDR3 nucleotides: TGTGCCAGCAGTGAAAAAGGGGCCAAAAACATTCAGTACTTC. This sequence encodes CASSEKGAKNIQYF.

This clonotype turned up a few times. This chain uses TRBV24-1 with TRBJ2-1, with 14 bases that match TRBD2. The length of the CDR3 is 17 residues. The germline gives CDR1 KGHDR, CDR2 SFDVKD. The J segment lost 10 bases and the V segment lost 0 bases, leaving 7 bases of the junction unmatched. CDR3 nucleotides: TGTGCCACCAGTGATTTGCTGACTAGCGGGAGGGTATACGAGCAGTTCTTC. This translates into CATSDLLTSGRVYEQFF.

The CDR3 DNA reads as TGCGCCAGCAGCTTGTCGACGTCGGGGACTGAAGCTTTCTTT. Protein product: CASSLSTSGTEAFF. The gene calls are TRBV5-1 and TRBJ1-1; D remains unclear. The CDR3 contains 14 residues. The V end lost 1 base, the J end lost 5 bases, and 12 bases lay between the germline ends. Germline V gene data show CDR1 as SGHRS and CDR2 as YFSETQ.

The chain links TRBV20-1 to TRBJ1-5; the D gene is possibly TRBD1 (5 bases). With 4 bases removed from V and 0 bases from J, the gap between germline ends came to 13 bases. This CDR3 comprises 15 residues. Germline CDR1 is DFQATT and CDR2 is SNEGSKA (reference sequence). CDR3 sequence: CSATRQKHSNQPQHF. CDR3 nucleotides: TGCAGTGCTACCAGACAGAAACATAGCAATCAGCCCCAGCATTTT.

On this clonotype itself: The junction and the germline gene differ at one end; a read error may be behind it. The chain uses TRBV12-3 or TRBV12-4 and TRBJ2-3; D not certain. The CDR3 covers 14 residues. The CDR3, as DNA: TGTGCCAGCAGTTTGGGCGTCCGCGCAGATATGCAGTATTTT. This translates into CASSLGVRADMQYF.

A word on this clonotype: Relative to the germline gene, one junction end is altered; a read error may explain this. The chain couples TRBV10-3 to TRBJ2-1, with D unresolved. The J call may be wrong; the DNA end is better matched by TRBJ2-7. The CDR3 is 13 residues long. Germline V CDR1 and CDR2: ENHRY, SYGVKD. CDR3 sequence reads: CVISEEKYNEQYF. For the CDR3, the DNA is TGTGTCATCAGTGAGGAGAAATACAATGAGCAGTACTTC.

The genes are TRBV7-6 and TRBJ1-1; no clear D. The CDR3 covers 14 residues. V was pared by 1 base and J by 4 bases, with 10 bases between. Germline CDR1 SGHVS, CDR2 FNYEAQ. CDR3: CASSLGSLGTEAFF. The CDR3 nucleotides are TGTGCCAGCAGCTTAGGATCCCTGGGCACTGAAGCTTTCTTT.

The CDR3 is CSARDGTWLNQPQHF. CDR3 DNA sequence: TGCAGTGCTAGAGATGGGACATGGCTTAATCAGCCCCAGCATTTT. J is TRBJ1-5 and V is TRBV20-1; D may be TRBD1 (6 bases). Germline V gives CDR1 DFQATT, CDR2 SNEGSKA (reference sequence). Trimming stripped 0 bases from V and 4 bases from J, with 13 bases between. This CDR3 is 15 amino acids long.

V gene TRBV7-9 combines with J gene TRBJ2-5; 8 bases are a match to TRBD1. The germline CDR1 and CDR2 sequences are SEHNR and FQNEAQ (reference sequence). The CDR3 covers 16 residues. After removal of 3 bases from V and 1 base from J, the junction contained 7 bases not matched to a gene. The CDR3 DNA reads TGTGCCAGCAGCTTGCATCAGGGGGCAATCCAAGAGACCCAGTACTTC. Its translation: CASSLHQGAIQETQYF.

This rearrangement joins TRBV7-2 to TRBJ2-1, with 15 bases that match TRBD2. V was pared by 5 bases and J by 2 bases, with 7 bases of the junction left unmatched. The CDR3 has 18 amino acids. Per the germline V gene, CDR1 is SGHTA and CDR2 is FQGNSA. CDR3 coding DNA: TGTGCCAGCAGCCAGGGACTAGCGGGGGGAGAACCCTACAATGAGCAGTTCTTC. Protein product: CASSQGLAGGEPYNEQFF. Full variable domain (missing parts from reference TRBV7-2 and TRBJ2-1): GAGVSQSPSNKVTEKGKDVELRCDPISGHTALYWYRQSLGQGLEFLIYFQGNSAPDKSGLPSDRFSAERTGGSVSTLTIQRTQQEDSAVYLCASSQGLAGGEPYNEQFFGPGTRLTVL.

This clonotype has only a few counts. The chain uses TRBV27 and TRBJ2-3; TRBD2 is a possible D gene (5 bases). Trimming pared 5 bases from V and 2 bases from J, leaving 20 bases between. This CDR3 contains 17 residues. Germline lookup yields CDR1 MNHEY and CDR2 SMNVEV (reference sequence). The CDR3 DNA is TGTGCCAGCAGTCCCTATCAGCGGAGCCCCTTCACAGATACGCAGTATTTT. As protein: CASSPYQRSPFTDTQYF.

The rearrangement joins TRBV6-2 or TRBV6-3 to TRBJ2-1, with D perhaps matching TRBD2 (5 bases). This CDR3 is 13 amino acids long. Trimming left V 2 bases short and J 7 bases short, with 9 bases between. Per the germline V gene, CDR1 is MNHEY and CDR2 is SVGEGT. DNA of the CDR3: TGTGCCAGCAGTTACGGGGAGAGGAATGAGCAGTTCTTC. Its translation: CASSYGERNEQFF.

CDR3 nucleotide sequence: TGTGCCAGCAGTGAAAAAGGGAGGCCGGCCTACAATGAGCAGTTCTTC. Protein sequence: CASSEKGRPAYNEQFF. The rearrangement joins TRBV25-1 to TRBJ2-1; weak D call: TRBD2 (6 bases). Germline CDR1 MGHDK, CDR2 SYGVNS. V was cut by 2 bases and J by 2 bases, with 13 bases left in between. The CDR3 has 16 residues.

The V and J genes are TRBV24-1 and TRBJ2-5, with 11 bases lining up with TRBD2. The CDR3 totals 15 residues. Germline V lookup: CDR1 KGHDR, CDR2 SFDVKD. V shed 7 bases and J 4 bases; nucleotides not matched to a gene: 7. CDR3 DNA: TGTGCCACCAGGGATAGCGGGAGGGCCGGAGAGACCCAGTACTTC. Protein product: CATRDSGRAGETQYF.

This chain uses TRBV25-1 with TRBJ2-5; 8 bases are shared with TRBD2. The CDR3 is made up of 14 amino acids. Germline CDR1 reads MGHDK; CDR2 reads SYGVNS. The V gene end was trimmed by 4 bases and the J gene end by 11 bases; junction bases not matched to a gene: 12. Here the CDR3 reads CASSAPGRVYEQYF. The CDR3 bases are TGTGCCAGCAGTGCCCCCGGGAGGGTTTATGAGCAGTACTTC. The full variable domain, in which reference TRBV25-1 and TRBJ2-5 provide the parts outside the CDR3, is EADIYQTPRYLVIGTGKKITLECSQTMGHDKMYWYQQDPGMELHLIHYSYGVNSTEKGDLSSESTVSRIRTEHFPLTLESARPSHTSQYLCASSAPGRVYEQYFGPGTRLLVL.

This clonotype turned up a few times. V gene TRBV21-1 combines with J gene TRBJ2-7; TRBD1, the D gene given by the table, was not confirmed from the DNA. TRBV21-1 is recorded as a pseudogene. There are 15 residues in the CDR3. The CDR3 is CASSKSLGTPYEQYF. The CDR3 DNA follows: TGTGCCAGCAGCAAATCTCTGGGCACCCCCTACGAGCAGTACTTC.